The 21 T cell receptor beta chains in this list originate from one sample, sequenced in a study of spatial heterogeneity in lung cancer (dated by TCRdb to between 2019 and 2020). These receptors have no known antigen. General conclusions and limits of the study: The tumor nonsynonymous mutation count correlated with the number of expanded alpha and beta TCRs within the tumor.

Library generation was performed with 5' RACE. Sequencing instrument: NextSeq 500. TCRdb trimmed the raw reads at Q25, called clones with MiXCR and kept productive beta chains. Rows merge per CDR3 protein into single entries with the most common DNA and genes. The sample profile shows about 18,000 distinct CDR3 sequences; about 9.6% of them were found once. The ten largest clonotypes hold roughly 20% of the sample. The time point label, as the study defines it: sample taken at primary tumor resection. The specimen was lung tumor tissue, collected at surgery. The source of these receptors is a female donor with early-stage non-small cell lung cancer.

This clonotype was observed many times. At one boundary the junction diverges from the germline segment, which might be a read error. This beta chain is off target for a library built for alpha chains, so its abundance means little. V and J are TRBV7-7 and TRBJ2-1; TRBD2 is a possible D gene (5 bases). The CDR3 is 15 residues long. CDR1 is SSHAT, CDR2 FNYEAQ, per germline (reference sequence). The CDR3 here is CASSLAIGRNNEQFF. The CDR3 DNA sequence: TGTGCTAGCAGCTTAGCGATCGGACGGAACAATGAGCAGTTCTTC.

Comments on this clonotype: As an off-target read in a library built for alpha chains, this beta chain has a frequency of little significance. The CDR3 loop is CASSRQGEETQYF. CDR3 nucleotides: TGTGCCAGCAGCCGACAGGGGGAAGAGACCCAGTACTTC. The chain employs TRBV3-1 and TRBJ2-5; 9 bases are a match to TRBD1. Germline V gives CDR1 LGHDT, CDR2 YNNKEL (reference sequence). The CDR3 is 13 amino acids. Trimming took 4 bases from V and 3 from J; bases not matched to a gene: 0.

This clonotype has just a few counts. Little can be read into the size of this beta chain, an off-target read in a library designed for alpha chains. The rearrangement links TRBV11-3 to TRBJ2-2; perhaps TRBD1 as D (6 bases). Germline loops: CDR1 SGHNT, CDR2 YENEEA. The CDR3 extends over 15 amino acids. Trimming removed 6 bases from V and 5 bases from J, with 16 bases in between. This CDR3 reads CASRGQPGGTGELFF. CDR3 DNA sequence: TGTGCCAGCAGAGGACAGCCGGGTGGAACCGGGGAGCTGTTTTTT.

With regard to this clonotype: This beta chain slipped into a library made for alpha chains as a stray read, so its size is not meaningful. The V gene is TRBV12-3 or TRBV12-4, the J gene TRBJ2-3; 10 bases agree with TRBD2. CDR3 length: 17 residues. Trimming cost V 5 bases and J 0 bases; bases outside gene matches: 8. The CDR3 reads CASSPARTSGSTDTQYF. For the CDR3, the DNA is TGTGCCAGCAGTCCGGCTAGGACTAGCGGCAGCACAGATACGCAGTATTTT.

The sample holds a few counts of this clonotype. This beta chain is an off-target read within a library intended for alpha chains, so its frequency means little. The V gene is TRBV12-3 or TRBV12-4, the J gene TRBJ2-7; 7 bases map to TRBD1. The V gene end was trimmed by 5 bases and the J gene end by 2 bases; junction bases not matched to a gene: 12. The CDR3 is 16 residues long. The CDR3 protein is CASSPPHNRGAYEQYF. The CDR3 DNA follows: TGTGCCAGCAGTCCACCCCATAACAGGGGCGCCTACGAGCAGTACTTC.

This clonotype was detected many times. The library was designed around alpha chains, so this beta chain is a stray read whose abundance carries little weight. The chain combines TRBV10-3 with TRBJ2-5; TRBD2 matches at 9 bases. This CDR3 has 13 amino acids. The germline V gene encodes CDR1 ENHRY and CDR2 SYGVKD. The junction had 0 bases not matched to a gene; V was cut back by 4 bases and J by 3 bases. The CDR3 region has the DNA TGTGCCATCAGTGCTAGCGGGGAAGAGACCCAGTACTTC. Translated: CAISASGEETQYF.

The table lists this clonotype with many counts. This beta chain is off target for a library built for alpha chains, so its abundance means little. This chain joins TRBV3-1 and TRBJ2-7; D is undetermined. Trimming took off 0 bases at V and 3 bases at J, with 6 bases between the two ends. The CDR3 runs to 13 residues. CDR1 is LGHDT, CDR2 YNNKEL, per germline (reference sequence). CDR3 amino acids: CASSQDGRYEQYF. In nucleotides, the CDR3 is TGTGCCAGCAGCCAAGACGGTCGCTACGAGCAGTACTTC.

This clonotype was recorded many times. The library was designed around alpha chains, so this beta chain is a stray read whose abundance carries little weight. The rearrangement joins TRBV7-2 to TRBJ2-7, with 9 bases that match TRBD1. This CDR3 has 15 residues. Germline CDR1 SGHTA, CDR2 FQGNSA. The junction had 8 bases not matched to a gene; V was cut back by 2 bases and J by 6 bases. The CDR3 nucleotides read TGTGCCAGCAGCTTAAAGCACAGGGGGCATAGCGAGCAGTACTTC. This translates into CASSLKHRGHSEQYF.

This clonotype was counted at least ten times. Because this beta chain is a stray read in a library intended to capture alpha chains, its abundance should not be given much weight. The CDR3 DNA reads as TGTGCCAGCAGTCCATTACTTTCAGGGGGCTATGGCTACACCTTC. Its protein is CASSPLLSGGYGYTF. V and J are TRBV27 and TRBJ1-2; 7 nucleotides match TRBD1. The germline CDR1 and CDR2 sequences are MNHEY and SMNVEV (reference sequence). The trim removed 5 bases at V and 4 bases at J, leaving 10 bases unmatched. CDR3 size: 15 residues.

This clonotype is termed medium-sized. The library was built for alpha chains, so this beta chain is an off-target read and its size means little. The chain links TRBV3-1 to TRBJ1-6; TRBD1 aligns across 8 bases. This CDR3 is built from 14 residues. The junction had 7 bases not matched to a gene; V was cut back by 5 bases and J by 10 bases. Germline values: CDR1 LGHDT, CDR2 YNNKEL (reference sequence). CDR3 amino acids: CASSSGTGESPLHF. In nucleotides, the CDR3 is TGTGCCAGCAGCTCCGGGACAGGAGAGTCACCCCTCCACTTT.

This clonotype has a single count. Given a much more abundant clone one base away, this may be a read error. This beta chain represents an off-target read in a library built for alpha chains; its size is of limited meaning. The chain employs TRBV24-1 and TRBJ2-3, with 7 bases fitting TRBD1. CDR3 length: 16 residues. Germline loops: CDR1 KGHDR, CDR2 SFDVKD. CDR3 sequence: CATSEETGSSTDKQYF. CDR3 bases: TGTGCCACCAGTGAAGAGACAGGGTCTAGCACAGATAAGCAGTATTTT.

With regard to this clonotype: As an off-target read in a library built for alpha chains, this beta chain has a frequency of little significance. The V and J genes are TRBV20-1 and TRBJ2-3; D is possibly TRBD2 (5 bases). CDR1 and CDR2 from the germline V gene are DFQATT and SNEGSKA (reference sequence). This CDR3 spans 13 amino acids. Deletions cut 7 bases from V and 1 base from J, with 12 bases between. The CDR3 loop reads CSVYVRGTDTQYF. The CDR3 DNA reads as TGCAGTGTCTATGTGAGGGGCACAGATACGCAGTATTTT.

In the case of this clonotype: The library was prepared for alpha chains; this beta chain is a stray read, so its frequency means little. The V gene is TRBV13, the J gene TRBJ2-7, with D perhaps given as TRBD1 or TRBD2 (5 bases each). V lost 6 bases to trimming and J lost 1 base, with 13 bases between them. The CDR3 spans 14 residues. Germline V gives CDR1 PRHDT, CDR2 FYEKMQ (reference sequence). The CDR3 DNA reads TGTGCCAGCAGTTCGGCGTGGGGGTCCTACGAGCAGTACTTC. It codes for CASSSAWGSYEQYF.

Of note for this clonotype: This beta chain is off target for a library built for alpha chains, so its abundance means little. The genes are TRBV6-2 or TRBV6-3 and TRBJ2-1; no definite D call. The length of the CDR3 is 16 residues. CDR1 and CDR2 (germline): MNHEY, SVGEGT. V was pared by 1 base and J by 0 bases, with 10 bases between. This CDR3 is CASSYFPRSSYNEQFF. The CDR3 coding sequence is TGTGCCAGCAGTTACTTCCCGAGAAGCTCCTACAATGAGCAGTTCTTC.

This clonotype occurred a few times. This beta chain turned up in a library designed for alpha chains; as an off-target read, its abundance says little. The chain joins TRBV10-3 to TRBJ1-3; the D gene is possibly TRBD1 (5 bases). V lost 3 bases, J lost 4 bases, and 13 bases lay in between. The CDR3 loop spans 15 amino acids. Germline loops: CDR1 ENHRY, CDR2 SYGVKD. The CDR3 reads CAISDSARVGNTIYF. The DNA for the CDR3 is TGTGCCATCAGTGATAGCGCCAGGGTCGGAAACACCATATATTTT.

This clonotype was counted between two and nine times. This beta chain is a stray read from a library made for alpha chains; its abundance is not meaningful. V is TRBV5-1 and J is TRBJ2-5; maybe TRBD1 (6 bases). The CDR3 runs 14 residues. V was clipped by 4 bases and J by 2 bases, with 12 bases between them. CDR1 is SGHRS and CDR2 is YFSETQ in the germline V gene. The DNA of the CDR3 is TGCGCCAGCAGCCCGGGGACAACTCAAGAGACCCAGTACTTC. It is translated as CASSPGTTQETQYF. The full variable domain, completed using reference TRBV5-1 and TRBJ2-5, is KAGVTQTPRYLIKTRGQQVTLSCSPISGHRSVSWYQQTPGQGLQFLFEYFSETQRNKGNFPGRFSGRQFSNSRSEMNVSTLELGDSALYLCASSPGTTQETQYFGPGTRLLVL.

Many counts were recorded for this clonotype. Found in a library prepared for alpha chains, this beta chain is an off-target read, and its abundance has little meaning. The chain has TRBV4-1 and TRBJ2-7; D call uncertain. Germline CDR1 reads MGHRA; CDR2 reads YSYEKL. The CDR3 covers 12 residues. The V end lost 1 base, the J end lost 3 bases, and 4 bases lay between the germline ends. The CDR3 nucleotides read TGCGCCAGCAGCCAAGTAGGCTACGAGCAGTACTTC. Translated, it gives CASSQVGYEQYF.

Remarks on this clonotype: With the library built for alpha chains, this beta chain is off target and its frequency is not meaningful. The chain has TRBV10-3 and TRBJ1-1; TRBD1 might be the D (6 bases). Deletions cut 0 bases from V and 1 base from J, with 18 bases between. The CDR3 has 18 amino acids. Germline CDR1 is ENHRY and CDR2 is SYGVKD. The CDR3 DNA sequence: TGTGCCATCAGTGAGTCGAGGGCTACAGGAGGGGGGAACACTGAAGCTTTCTTT. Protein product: CAISESRATGGGNTEAFF.

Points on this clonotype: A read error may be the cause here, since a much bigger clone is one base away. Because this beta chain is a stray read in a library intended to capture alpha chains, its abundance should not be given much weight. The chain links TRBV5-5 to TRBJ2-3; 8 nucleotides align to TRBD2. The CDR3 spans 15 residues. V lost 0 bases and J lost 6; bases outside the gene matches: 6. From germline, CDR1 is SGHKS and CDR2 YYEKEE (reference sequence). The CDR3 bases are TGTGCCAGCAGCTTGGAGGGACTAGTCGTGGATACGCAGTATTTT. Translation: CASSLEGLVVDTQYF.

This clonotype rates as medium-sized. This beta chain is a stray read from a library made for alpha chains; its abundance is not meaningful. This CDR3 is CASSFSGQTGSYEQYF. CDR3 bases: TGTGCCAGCAGTTTCTCGGGTCAGACAGGCTCCTACGAGCAGTACTTC. The chain couples TRBV28 to TRBJ2-7, with TRBD1 as a possible D gene (6 bases). V was cut by 3 bases and J by 0 bases, with 15 bases left in between. Germline V lookup: CDR1 MDHEN, CDR2 SYDVKM. The CDR3 runs 16 residues.

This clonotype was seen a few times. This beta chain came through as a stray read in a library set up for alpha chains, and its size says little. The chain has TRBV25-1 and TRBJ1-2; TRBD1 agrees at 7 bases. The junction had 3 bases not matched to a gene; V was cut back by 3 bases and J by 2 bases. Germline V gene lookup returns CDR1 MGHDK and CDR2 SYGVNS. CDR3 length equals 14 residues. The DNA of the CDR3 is TGTGCCAGCAGTGACCCACAGGGGAACTATGGCTACACCTTC. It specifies CASSDPQGNYGYTF.